This TCR beta chain came from a study of cytomegalovirus exposure and HLA in healthy donors (dated by TCRdb to the late 2010s). A note on the overall study: An earlier analysis of fewer than 750 of the donors reported about 300 Gb of sequence data and some 110 million unique TCR beta sequences obtained from some 200 million T cells. An early release covering around 630 HLA-typed donors comprised approximately 290 gigabases of sequencing data and 85 million or so unique TCR sequences. The genetic ancestry cluster associated with self-reported Caucasian donors included approximately 85% of the approximately 410 genotyped donors. The study aimed to test whether cataloging public T cell receptors could reveal signatures of past pathogen exposure. The T cell repertoires of 666 subjects were profiled by immunosequencing and related to cytomegalovirus serostatus. In addition to the first cohort of around 670 subjects, a separate validation cohort of 120 different subjects was used. To predict cytomegalovirus infection status, the study combined high-throughput TCR immunosequencing, statistical association of individual TCRs with disease status, and machine learning. A later analysis re-analyzed previously published TCR beta repertoires from 666 donors and added high-resolution HLA genotyping to study TCR occurrence patterns. The later analysis used no new phenotypic data to find candidate immune exposures, relying instead on TCR beta sequences and their occurrence across donors. An earlier analysis of 587 of the donors used high-throughput TCR beta sequencing to judge whether each TCR beta V gene segment behaved as functional or pseudogenic. Donor age, sex, ethnicity and CMV serostatus were compiled alongside the repertoire data. A later genetic analysis took genome-wide SNP genotypes for 398 of the 666 donors and used that subset as a discovery cohort. All discovery cohort repertoires had been generated using a single sequencing platform. Both class I and class II loci were covered by HLA typing, at four-digit resolution. The number of donors typed differed by locus, with roughly 620-640 for A, B, C, DRB1 and DQB1, more than 500 for DQA1, approximately 570 for DPA1, and 450 to 480 for DPB1. Four to six DR-DQ haplotypes were handled as single units for association and clustering, since linkage in the cohort was strong. Among some 410 genotyped donors of the cohort, an average of around 250,000 unique TCR beta nucleotide sequences was sequenced per donor, of which 15% to 20% were non-productive. Overall study outcomes, separate from this receptor: This cohort had only TCR beta chains sequenced, and the lack of alpha or paired-chain data limited which features could be detected. Broadly in line with IMGT annotations, most TCR beta V segments showed up in productive rearrangements about 90% or about 30% of the time in an earlier analysis of a few hundred of the donors. A later analysis found that TCR association rates varied across HLA loci, with DRB1 alleles showing the most associated TCRs and HLA-C alleles the fewest. A total of 164 TCR beta chains were listed by the study as associated with cytomegalovirus. The authors suggested that the approach could potentially be generalized to other disease states and immunological phenotypes. In a later analysis, over 15,000 TCR beta sequences were associated with specific HLA alleles at a false discovery rate of 0.05. A few of the identified cytomegalovirus-associated TCR beta chains were confirmed in vitro to be specific for cytomegalovirus antigens. Linkage disequilibrium might explain the correlated functional status among segregating V segments, but an unknown experimental factor could not be ruled out. A cluster of highly shared sequence variants was judged likely to be a technical artifact of the sequencing pipeline. V-gene and J-gene trimming of TCR beta chains was associated with a missense DCLRE1C variant in a later genetic analysis, and the association was replicated in an independent cohort. HLA typing was unavailable for some donors at each locus, so association tests used only the typed subset. Because the 87-base-pair reads could not distinguish some IMGT-functional V segments, including TRBV6-2 and TRBV6-3, those segments were excluded. A later analysis reported that several top co-occurrence clusters appeared linked to parvovirus B19, influenza, CMV and Epstein-Barr virus. CMV serostatus was the only immune exposure information available for the cohort. In both the original and validation cohorts, the classifier was reported to diagnose cytomegalovirus status with high specificity and sensitivity. Compared with the roughly 710-donor mean, donors in an Asian-associated ancestry cluster had fewer N-insertions in productive TCRs, according to a later genetic analysis. Roughly uniform sequencing depth across donors was assumed in presence/absence analyses, although this assumption may not hold. Most CMV-associated TCR beta chains appeared to be HLA-restricted in a later analysis, and the HLA associations seemed to be driven largely by CMV exposure. Across donors, most TCR sequences were observed very rarely, whereas some public TCRs were present in many individuals. The earlier analysis of some 540 of the donors excluded 15 to 20 rarely observed V segments, including chromosome 9 orphons, because counts were too low. A further reported finding was that TCR beta sequences accurately predicted the HLA-A and HLA-B alleles for most subjects in the first cohort. When HLA alleles, especially DR and DQ, strongly co-occurred, attributing TCR associations to individual alleles was difficult. In a later analysis, HLA-associated TCR beta chains were found to be more clonally expanded and to have lower generation probabilities than equally common non-associated chains.

Trimming removed 0 bases from V and 1 base from J, leaving 15 bases between the germline ends. The CDR3 runs 17 residues from the cysteine to the phenylalanine. The only DNA kept is the CDR3, 51 bases in frame from the first base. The germline V gene (reference sequence) yields WNHNN for CDR1 and SYGVQD for CDR2. As regards this clone: It has no known antigen specificity.

Library prep was done by the immunoSEQ multiplex PCR assay. A mixture of 60 forward primers for TCR Vbeta segments and 13 reverse primers for TCR Jbeta segments was used in the multiplex PCR. A multiplex PCR assay on genomic DNA amplified the CDR3 region of rearranged TCR beta genes. Amplified TCR beta libraries were sequenced as 87-base-pair reads on the Illumina HiSeq System. As for how the authors treated the data: In a later analysis, tens of millions of unique TCR beta chains were counted across the approximately 640 repertoires, and approximately 9.9 million of these chains were shared by at least two donors. A nearest-neighbor algorithm error-corrected the raw reads and collapsed the reads into unique sequences, merging closely related sequences to remove PCR and sequencing errors. To assign V, D and J gene segments, CDR3 sequences were aligned to IMGT reference sequences. Each retained sequence needed at least a six-nucleotide match to both a V gene segment and a J gene segment. A rearrangement counted as productive if the CDR3 had no stop codons and remained in frame with V and J, and every other rearrangement counted as non-productive. CDR3 was defined according to IMGT convention as the region running from the second conserved V-encoded cysteine to the conserved J-encoded phenylalanine. In an earlier analysis of more than 550 of the donors, sequences lacking an unambiguous match to a single V gene segment were excluded. In an earlier analysis of several hundred of the donors, a V segment was called functional when productive rearrangements were above 56.7%, and segregating when the standard deviation between donors exceeded 5%. A statistical classification framework was developed to diagnose cytomegalovirus status using the catalog of TCR beta chain sequences. In a later analysis, TCR nucleotide sequences were compared against IMGT/GENE-DB human TR gene sequences so that V and J genes could be assigned. In a later analysis, CDR3 sequences and most-parsimonious VDJ recombination scenarios were assigned using the TCRdist pipeline. In a later analysis, each TCR beta chain was defined by its CDR3 amino acid sequence together with its V-gene family, and reads without a unique V-gene family were excluded. In a later analysis, fewer than 650 highly shared, low-generation-probability nucleotide sequences were removed to address suspected cross-contamination and a sequencing artifact. For each public chain, a later analysis derived a clonal expansion index from normalized ranks of inferred template counts within each repertoire. In a later analysis, generation probabilities were computed with a VDJ recombination model fitted to out-of-frame rearrangements, and the resulting probabilities were checked against IGoR. A later analysis scored TCR-TCR, TCR-HLA and TCR-CMV co-occurrence with hypergeometric tests, applying a repertoire-size bias correction to TCR pairs. A later analysis estimated false discovery rates by permuting HLA or CMV assignments 20 times. In a later analysis, co-occurring TCRs were grouped using DBSCAN, and TCRdist sequence similarity was added for clustering within HLA-allele-positive subsets. Repertoires with fewer than 30,000 or more than 120,000 public chains were left out of co-occurrence clustering, as were a handful of repertoires with anomalous nucleotide sharing. TCRdb took over this immuneACCESS table, retaining in-frame rearrangements with V and J assigned. Such tables are incomplete; in checked studies, under half of the missing clones stem from an unresolved V gene, and the remainder is unexplained. The DNA gave D and trimming, while V, J and clone size come from that table. The sample has under 200,000 clones on record. The ten largest account for almost 6.5% of the sample.

The cohort comprised more than 550 healthy bone marrow donors. At the time of sampling, all cohort members were nominally healthy, though unrecorded immune exposures were likely present. The donor was CMV seronegative and belonged to the group of 350 or so seronegative cohort members. A peripheral blood sample was collected from each donor, and TCR beta sequencing was performed on peripheral blood mononuclear cells. Genomic DNA extraction from the blood cell samples was performed with the Qiagen DNeasy Blood Extraction Kit. The rearrangement combines TRBV10-1 with TRBJ1-1; there is no confident call for the D gene. What was sequenced was PBMCs. The clonotype originates from a man aged 25 to 40 in good health and CMV-seronegative. The CDR3 protein sequence reads: CASSESSLFGGNTEAFF. Here is the DNA: TGCGCCAGCAGTGAGTCTTCCCTTTTCGGCGGGAACACTGAAGCTTTCTTT.